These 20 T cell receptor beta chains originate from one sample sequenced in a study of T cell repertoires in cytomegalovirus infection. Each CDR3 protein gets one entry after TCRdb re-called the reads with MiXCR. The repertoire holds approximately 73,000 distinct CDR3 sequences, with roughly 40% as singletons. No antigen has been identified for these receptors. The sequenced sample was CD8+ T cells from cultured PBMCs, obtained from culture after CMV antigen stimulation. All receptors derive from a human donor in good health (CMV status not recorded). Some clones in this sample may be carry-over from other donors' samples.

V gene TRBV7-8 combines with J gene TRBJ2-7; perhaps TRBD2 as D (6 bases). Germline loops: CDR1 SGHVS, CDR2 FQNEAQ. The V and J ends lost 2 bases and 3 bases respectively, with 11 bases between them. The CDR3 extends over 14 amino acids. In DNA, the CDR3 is TGTGCCAGCAGCTTATATCCGGGGGACTACGAGCAGTACTTC. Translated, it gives CASSLYPGDYEQYF.

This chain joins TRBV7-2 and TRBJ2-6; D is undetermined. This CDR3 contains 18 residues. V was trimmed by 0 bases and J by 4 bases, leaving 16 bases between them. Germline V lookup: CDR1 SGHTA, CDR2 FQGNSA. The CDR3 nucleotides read TGTGCCAGCAGCTTAGCGTTTTTCGACAAACCCGGGGCCAACGTCCTGACTTTC. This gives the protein CASSLAFFDKPGANVLTF.

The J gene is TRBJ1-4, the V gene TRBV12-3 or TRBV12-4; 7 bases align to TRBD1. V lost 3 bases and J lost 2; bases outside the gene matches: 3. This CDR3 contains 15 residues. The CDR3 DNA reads TGTGCCAGCAGTTTTTCGACAGGGACTAATGAAAAACTGTTTTTT. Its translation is CASSFSTGTNEKLFF.

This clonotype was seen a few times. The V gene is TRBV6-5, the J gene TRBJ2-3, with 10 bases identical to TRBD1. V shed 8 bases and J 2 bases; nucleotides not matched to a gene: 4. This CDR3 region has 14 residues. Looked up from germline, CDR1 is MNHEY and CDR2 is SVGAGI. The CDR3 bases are TGTGCCAGCGGCGGGACAGGGGACACAGATACGCAGTATTTT. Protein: CASGGTGDTDTQYF.

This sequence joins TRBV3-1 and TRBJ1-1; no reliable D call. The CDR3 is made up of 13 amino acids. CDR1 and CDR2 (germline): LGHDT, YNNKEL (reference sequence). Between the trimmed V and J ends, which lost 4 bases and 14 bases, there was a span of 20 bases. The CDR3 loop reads CASSLSTNSDSFF. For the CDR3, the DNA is TGTGCCAGCAGCCTCTCAACGAACTCCGATTCGTTCTTT.

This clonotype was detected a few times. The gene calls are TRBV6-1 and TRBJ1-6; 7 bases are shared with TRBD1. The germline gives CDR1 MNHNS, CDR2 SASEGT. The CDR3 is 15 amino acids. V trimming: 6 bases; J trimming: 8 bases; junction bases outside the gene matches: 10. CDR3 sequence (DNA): TGTGCCAGCAGCCCTACAGGGGCCAAATATTCACCCCTCCACTTT. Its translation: CASSPTGAKYSPLHF.

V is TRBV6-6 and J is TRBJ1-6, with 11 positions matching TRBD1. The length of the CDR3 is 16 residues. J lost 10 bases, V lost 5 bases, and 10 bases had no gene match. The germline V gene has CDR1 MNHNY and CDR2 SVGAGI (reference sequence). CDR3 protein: CASSNGQGAAGSPLHF. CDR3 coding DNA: TGTGCCAGCAGTAATGGACAGGGGGCGGCGGGATCACCCCTCCACTTT.

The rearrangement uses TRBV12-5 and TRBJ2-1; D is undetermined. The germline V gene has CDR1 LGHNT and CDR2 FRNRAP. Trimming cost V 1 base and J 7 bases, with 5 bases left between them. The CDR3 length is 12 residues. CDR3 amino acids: CASGLGLNEQFF. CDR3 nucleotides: TGTGCTAGTGGTTTGGGGTTAAATGAGCAGTTCTTC.

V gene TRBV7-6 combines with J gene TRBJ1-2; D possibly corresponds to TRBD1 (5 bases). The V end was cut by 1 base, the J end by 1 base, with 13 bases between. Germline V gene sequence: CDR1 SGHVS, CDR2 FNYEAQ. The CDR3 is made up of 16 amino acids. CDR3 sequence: CASSLEVEGFNYGYTF. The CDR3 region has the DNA TGTGCCAGCAGCTTAGAGGTGGAGGGGTTTAACTATGGCTACACCTTC.

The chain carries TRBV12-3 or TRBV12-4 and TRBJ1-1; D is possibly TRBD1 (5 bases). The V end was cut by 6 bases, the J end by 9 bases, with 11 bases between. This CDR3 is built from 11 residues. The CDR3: CASSYPGQAFF. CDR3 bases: TGTGCCAGCAGCTATCCGGGACAAGCTTTCTTT.

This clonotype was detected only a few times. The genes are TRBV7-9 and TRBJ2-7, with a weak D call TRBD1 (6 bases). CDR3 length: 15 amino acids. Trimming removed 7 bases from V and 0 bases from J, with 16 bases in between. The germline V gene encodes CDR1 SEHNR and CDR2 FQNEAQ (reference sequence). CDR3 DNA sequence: TGTGCCAGCACCCACCCCTCGACAGGCTCCTACGAGCAGTACTTC. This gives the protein CASTHPSTGSYEQYF.

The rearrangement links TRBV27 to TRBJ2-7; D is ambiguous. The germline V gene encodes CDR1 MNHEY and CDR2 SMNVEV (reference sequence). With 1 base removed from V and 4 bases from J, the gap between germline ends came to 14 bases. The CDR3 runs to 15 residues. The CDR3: CASSLFGFESYEQYF. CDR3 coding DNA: TGTGCCAGCAGTTTATTTGGCTTTGAGTCTTACGAGCAGTACTTC.

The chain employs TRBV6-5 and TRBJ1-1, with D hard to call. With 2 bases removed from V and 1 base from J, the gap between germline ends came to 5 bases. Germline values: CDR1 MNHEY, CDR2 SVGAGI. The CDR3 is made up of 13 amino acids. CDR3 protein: CASSYKENTEAFF. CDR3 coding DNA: TGTGCCAGCAGTTACAAGGAGAACACTGAAGCTTTCTTT.

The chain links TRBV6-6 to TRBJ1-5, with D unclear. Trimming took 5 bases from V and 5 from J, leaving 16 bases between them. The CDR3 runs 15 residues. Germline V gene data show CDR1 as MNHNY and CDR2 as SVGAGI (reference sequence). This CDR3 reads CASSDSALWDQPQHF. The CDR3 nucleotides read TGTGCCAGCAGTGATTCAGCACTCTGGGATCAGCCCCAGCATTTT.

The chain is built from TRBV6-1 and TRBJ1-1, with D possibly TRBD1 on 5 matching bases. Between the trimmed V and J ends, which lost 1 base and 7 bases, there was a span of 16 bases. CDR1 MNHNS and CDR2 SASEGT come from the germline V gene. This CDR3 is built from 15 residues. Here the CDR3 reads CASSEGVRSGIEAFF. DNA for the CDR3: TGTGCCAGCAGTGAAGGAGTTAGGTCAGGGATTGAAGCTTTCTTT.

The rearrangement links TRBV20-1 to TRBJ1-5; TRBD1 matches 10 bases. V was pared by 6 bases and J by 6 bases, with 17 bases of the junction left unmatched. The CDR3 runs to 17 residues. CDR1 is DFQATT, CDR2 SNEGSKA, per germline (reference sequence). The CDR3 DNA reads TGCAGTGCCCAGGGACAGGGGCCCTCCCGAGTCGGTCAGCCCCAGCATTTT. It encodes CSAQGQGPSRVGQPQHF.

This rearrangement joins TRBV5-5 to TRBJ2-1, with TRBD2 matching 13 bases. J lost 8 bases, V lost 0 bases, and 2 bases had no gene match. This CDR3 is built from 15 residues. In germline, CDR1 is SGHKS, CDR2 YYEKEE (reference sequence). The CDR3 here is CASSLGLAGGYEQFF. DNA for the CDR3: TGTGCCAGCAGCTTGGGACTAGCGGGGGGCTATGAGCAGTTCTTC.

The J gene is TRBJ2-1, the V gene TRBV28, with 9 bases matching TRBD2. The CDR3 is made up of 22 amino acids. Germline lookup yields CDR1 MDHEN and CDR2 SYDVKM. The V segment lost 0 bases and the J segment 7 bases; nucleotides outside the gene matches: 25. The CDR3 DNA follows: TGTGCCAGCAGTTTATGCTTCGGTAGCGGCGGGGGGGCCATTACGGGTGGGAATGAGCAGTTCTTC. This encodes CASSLCFGSGGGAITGGNEQFF.

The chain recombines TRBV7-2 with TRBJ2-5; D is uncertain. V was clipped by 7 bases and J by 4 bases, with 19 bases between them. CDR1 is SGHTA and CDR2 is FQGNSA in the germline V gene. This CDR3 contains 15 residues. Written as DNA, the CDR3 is TGTGCCAGCACCTTTGGCGCGAGGTCAGGAGAGACCCAGTACTTC. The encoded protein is CASTFGARSGETQYF.

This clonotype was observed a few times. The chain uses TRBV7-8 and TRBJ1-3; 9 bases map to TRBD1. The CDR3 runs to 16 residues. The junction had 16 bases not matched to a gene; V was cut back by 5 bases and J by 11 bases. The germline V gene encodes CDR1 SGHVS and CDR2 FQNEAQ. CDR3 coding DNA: TGTGCCAGCAGCCCGATGGACAGGGGAGCGGAATCGCCCATATATTTT. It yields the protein CASSPMDRGAESPIYF.